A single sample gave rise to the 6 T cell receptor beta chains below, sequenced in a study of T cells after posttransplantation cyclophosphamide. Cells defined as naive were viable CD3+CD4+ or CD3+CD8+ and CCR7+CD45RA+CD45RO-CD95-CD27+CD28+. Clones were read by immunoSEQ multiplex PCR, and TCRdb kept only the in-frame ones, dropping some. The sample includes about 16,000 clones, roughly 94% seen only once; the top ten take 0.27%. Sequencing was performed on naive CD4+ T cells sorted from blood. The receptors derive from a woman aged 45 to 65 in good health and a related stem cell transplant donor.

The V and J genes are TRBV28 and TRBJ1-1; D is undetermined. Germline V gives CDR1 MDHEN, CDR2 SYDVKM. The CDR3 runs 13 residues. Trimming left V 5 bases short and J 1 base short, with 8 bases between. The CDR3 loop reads CASSRRGNTEAFF. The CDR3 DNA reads TGTGCCAGCAGTCGTCGGGGGAACACTGAAGCTTTCTTT.

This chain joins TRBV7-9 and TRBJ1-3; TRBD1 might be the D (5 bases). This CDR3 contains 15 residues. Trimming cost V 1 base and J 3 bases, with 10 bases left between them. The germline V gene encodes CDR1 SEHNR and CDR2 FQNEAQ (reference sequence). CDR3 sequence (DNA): TGTGCCAGCAGCTTAGTCGAAGGGGATGGAAACACCATATATTTT. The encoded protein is CASSLVEGDGNTIYF.

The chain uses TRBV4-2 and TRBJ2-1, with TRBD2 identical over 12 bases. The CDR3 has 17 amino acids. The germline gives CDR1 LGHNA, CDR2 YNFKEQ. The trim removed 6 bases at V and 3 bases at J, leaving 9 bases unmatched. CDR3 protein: CASSGSSGREGYNEQFF. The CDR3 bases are TGTGCCAGCAGTGGATCTAGCGGGAGGGAAGGCTACAATGAGCAGTTCTTC.

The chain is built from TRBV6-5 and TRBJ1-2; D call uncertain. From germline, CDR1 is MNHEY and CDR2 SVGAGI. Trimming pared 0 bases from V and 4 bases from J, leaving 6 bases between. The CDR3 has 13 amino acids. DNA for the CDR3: TGTGCCAGCAGTTACTCGTCAGTCTATGGCTACACCTTC. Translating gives CASSYSSVYGYTF.

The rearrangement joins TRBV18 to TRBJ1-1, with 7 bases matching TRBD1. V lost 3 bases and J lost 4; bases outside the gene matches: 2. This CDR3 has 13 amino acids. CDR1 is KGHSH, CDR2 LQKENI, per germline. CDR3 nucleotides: TGTGCCAGCTCACCGACAGGGAGCACTGAAGCTTTCTTT. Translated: CASSPTGSTEAFF.

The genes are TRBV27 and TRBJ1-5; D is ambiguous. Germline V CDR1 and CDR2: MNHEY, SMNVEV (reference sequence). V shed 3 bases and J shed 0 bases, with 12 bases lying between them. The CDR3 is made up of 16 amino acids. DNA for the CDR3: TGTGCCAGCAGTTTGGAGGCGGATTATAGCAATCAGCCCCAGCATTTT. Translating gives CASSLEADYSNQPQHF.